One sample yielded the 28 T cell receptor beta chains listed below, sequenced in a study of beta chain features in type 1 diabetes. Points from the study as a whole: Researchers report that Type 1 diabetes patients had moderately but significantly shorter TCRB CDR3s across all four CD4+ subsets.

Their antigens are not known. Expressed TCRB transcripts were sequenced after all isolated RNA was converted to cDNA. Repertoires were generated with immunoSEQ multiplex PCR, while TCRdb's copy carries only in-frame clones and drops some. The sample contains under 850,000 clones, over 10% of which appear only once. The sequenced material came from naive CD4+ T cells from blood. The source of these receptors is a young man with type 1 diabetes.

The chain uses TRBV9 and TRBJ1-1; D remains unclear. This CDR3 is 15 amino acids long. Between the trimmed V and J ends, which lost 4 bases and 0 bases, there was a span of 13 bases. Germline lookup yields CDR1 SGDLS and CDR2 YYNGEE. The DNA of the CDR3 is TGTGCCAGCAGCCCCGATGGGCACATGAACACTGAAGCTTTCTTT. Amino acids: CASSPDGHMNTEAFF.

Only a few counts were recorded for this clone. The rearrangement joins TRBV6-5 to TRBJ2-7; either TRBD1 or TRBD2 may supply D (5 bases each). The V end lost 2 bases, the J end lost 0 bases, and 11 bases lay between the germline ends. Germline V gene sequence: CDR1 MNHEY, CDR2 SVGAGI. This CDR3 comprises 15 residues. This CDR3 reads CASSYTGTVSYEQYF. Here the CDR3 DNA reads TGTGCCAGCAGTTACACCGGGACCGTCTCCTACGAGCAGTACTTC.

The J gene is TRBJ2-7, the V gene TRBV4-1; D not resolved. Deletions cut 0 bases from V and 4 bases from J, with 16 bases between. Germline-derived CDR1 and CDR2 are MGHRA and YSYEKL. The CDR3 covers 16 residues. CDR3 sequence reads: CASSQEARLVGYEQYF. The CDR3 DNA is TGCGCCAGCAGCCAAGAAGCGAGGCTAGTCGGTTACGAGCAGTACTTC.

V usage is TRBV7-9 and J usage is TRBJ1-2, with D uncertain. V lost 7 bases, J lost 3 bases, and 15 bases lay in between. Per the germline V gene, CDR1 is SEHNR and CDR2 is FQNEAQ (reference sequence). CDR3 length: 14 residues. CDR3 residues: CASIVELGDYGYTF. The CDR3 region has the DNA TGTGCCAGCATCGTAGAATTGGGTGACTATGGCTACACCTTC. The full variable domain, with the rest looked up from reference TRBV7-9 and TRBJ1-2, is DTGVSQNPRHKITKRGQNVTFRCDPISEHNRLYWYRQTLGQGPEFLTYFQNEAQLEKSRLLSDRFSAERPKGSFSTLEIQRTEQGDSAMYLCASIVELGDYGYTFGSGTRLTVV.

The chain links TRBV18 to TRBJ2-3; maybe TRBD2 (5 bases). The germline V gene encodes CDR1 KGHSH and CDR2 LQKENI. There are 14 residues in the CDR3. The germline V and J ends were trimmed by 6 bases and 5 bases, with 15 bases remaining between them. The CDR3 sequence: CASSRTPEVDTQYF. Here the CDR3 DNA reads TGTGCCAGCTCTAGGACCCCGGAGGTAGATACGCAGTATTTT.

This sequence joins TRBV9 and TRBJ1-6; possible D gene TRBD1, 5 bases. V shed 0 bases and J shed 9 bases, with 10 bases lying between them. Germline V gene data show CDR1 as SGDLS and CDR2 as YYNGEE. The CDR3 covers 14 residues. CDR3 region: CASSVGGSGSPLHF. The CDR3 bases are TGTGCCAGCAGCGTAGGGGGGTCTGGTTCACCCCTCCACTTT. The variable domain in full, completed from reference TRBV9 and TRBJ1-6, reads DSGVTQTPKHLITATGQRVTLRCSPRSGDLSVYWYQQSLDQGLQFLIQYYNGEERAKGNILERFSAQQFPDLHSELNLSSLELGDSALYFCASSVGGSGSPLHFGNGTRLTVT.

This clone has just a few counts. The identical CDR3 is also encoded by other nucleotide sequences in the sample. The chain combines TRBV7-2 with TRBJ1-2; no definite D call. CDR1 and CDR2 (germline): SGHTA, FQGNSA. There are 13 residues in the CDR3. V was trimmed by 1 base and J by 1 base, leaving 4 bases between them. The CDR3 reads CASSLEGNYGYTF. The CDR3 DNA reads as TGTGCCAGCAGCTTAGAGGGTAACTATGGCTACACCTTC. The complete variable domain, with remaining parts taken from reference TRBV7-2 and TRBJ1-2, reads GAGVSQSPSNKVTEKGKDVELRCDPISGHTALYWYRQSLGQGLEFLIYFQGNSAPDKSGLPSDRFSAERTGGSVSTLTIQRTQQEDSAVYLCASSLEGNYGYTFGSGTRLTVV.

The chain is built from TRBV11-3 and TRBJ1-4; 8 bases agree with TRBD1. The CDR3 extends over 15 amino acids. The junction had 2 bases not matched to a gene; V was cut back by 4 bases and J by 1 base. Looked up from germline, CDR1 is SGHNT and CDR2 is YENEEA. CDR3 sequence: CASSSDRGTNEKLFF. The CDR3 DNA sequence: TGTGCCAGCAGCTCCGACAGGGGAACTAATGAAAAACTGTTTTTT.

There are a few counts of this clone. The rearrangement joins TRBV5-1 to TRBJ1-5; D gene uncertain. The CDR3 runs 13 residues. CDR1 and CDR2 from the germline V gene are SGHRS and YFSETQ. V shed 5 bases and J shed 4 bases, with 10 bases lying between them. Here the CDR3 reads CASRWDVNQPQHF. CDR3 DNA sequence: TGCGCCAGCAGGTGGGATGTTAATCAGCCCCAGCATTTT.

The chain's CDR3 is CASSSFRDGYTF. CDR3 DNA: TGTGCCAGCAGTTCGTTCAGGGATGGCTACACCTTC. The gene calls are TRBV27 and TRBJ1-2, with TRBD1 as a possible D gene (5 bases). V shed 4 bases and J shed 6 bases, with 9 bases lying between them. Germline CDR1 is MNHEY and CDR2 is SMNVEV (reference sequence). The CDR3 consists of 12 residues.

This clone was seen more than once but under ten times. Other DNA sequences in this sample translate to the same CDR3. J is TRBJ2-2 and V is TRBV7-2, with D hard to call. CDR3 size: 13 residues. V lost 2 bases, J lost 3 bases, and 4 bases lay in between. From germline, CDR1 is SGHTA and CDR2 FQGNSA. CDR3 loop: CASSLRYTGELFF. The CDR3 DNA reads as TGTGCCAGCAGCTTACGATACACCGGGGAGCTGTTTTTT. Full variable domain (remainder filled in from reference TRBV7-2 and TRBJ2-2): GAGVSQSPSNKVTEKGKDVELRCDPISGHTALYWYRQSLGQGLEFLIYFQGNSAPDKSGLPSDRFSAERTGGSVSTLTIQRTQQEDSAVYLCASSLRYTGELFFGEGSRLTVL.

This clone occurred a few times. V and J are TRBV30 and TRBJ2-1; D is tentatively TRBD1 or TRBD2 (5 bases each). CDR1 and CDR2 from the germline V gene are GTSNPN and SVGIG (reference sequence). V shed 3 bases and J shed 2 bases, with 8 bases lying between them. This CDR3 is 13 amino acids long. CDR3 residues: CAWSGAPYNEQFF. The CDR3 bases are TGTGCCTGGAGCGGGGCGCCCTACAATGAGCAGTTCTTC.

This clone was seen a handful of times. The rearrangement links TRBV29-1 to TRBJ1-2; D is possibly TRBD1 (6 bases). Trimming removed 7 bases from V and 2 bases from J, with 14 bases in between. The germline CDR1 and CDR2 sequences are SQVTM and ANQGSEA. The CDR3 consists of 13 residues. CDR3 nucleotide sequence: TGCAGCGCAAGGGCGCAGGGGAACTATGGCTACACCTTC. Protein: CSARAQGNYGYTF.

The rearrangement links TRBV29-1 to TRBJ1-2; 7 bases line up with TRBD1. This CDR3 comprises 12 residues. Germline CDR1 reads SQVTM; CDR2 reads ANQGSEA. With 2 bases clipped from V and 5 bases from J, the junction kept 2 bases outside the gene matches. The chain's CDR3 is CSVENRGYGYTF. CDR3 nucleotide sequence: TGCAGCGTTGAAAACAGGGGATATGGCTACACCTTC.

CDR3 in amino acids: CASSLEGGINTGELFF. As DNA, the CDR3 is TGCGCCAGCAGCTTGGAAGGGGGCATAAACACCGGGGAGCTGTTTTTT. The chain is built from TRBV5-1 and TRBJ2-2; TRBD1 matches at 7 bases. The CDR3 runs to 16 residues. Germline V gives CDR1 SGHRS, CDR2 YFSETQ. V dropped 0 bases and J dropped 2; count of bases not matched to a gene: 4.

This clone has only a few counts. The chain carries TRBV2 and TRBJ2-5; D ambiguous. With the DNA end fitting TRBJ2-7 better, the J assignment may be wrong. The CDR3 consists of 12 residues. Germline V CDR1 and CDR2: SNHLY, FYNNEI. The CDR3: CASSLSSYEQYF. In DNA, the CDR3 is TGTGCCAGCAGTTTGAGCTCCTACGAGCAGTACTTC.

This clone was recorded a few times. This sequence joins TRBV6-6 and TRBJ1-6, with a tentative D call TRBD1 (6 bases). Germline V gene lookup returns CDR1 MNHNY and CDR2 SVGAGI (reference sequence). The CDR3 covers 14 residues. Trimming stripped 2 bases from V and 10 bases from J, with 12 bases between. DNA for the CDR3: TGTGCCAGCAGTTACGGGACAAGCCAATCACCCCTCCACTTT. Protein: CASSYGTSQSPLHF.

This chain links TRBV18 with TRBJ1-5; 7 positions match TRBD1. The J segment lost 1 base and the V segment lost 6 bases, leaving 6 bases of the junction unmatched. This CDR3 has 15 residues. The germline V gene has CDR1 KGHSH and CDR2 LQKENI. The DNA of the CDR3 is TGTGCCAGCTCCCTCCAGGGACAGAGCAATCAGCCCCAGCATTTT. Translation: CASSLQGQSNQPQHF.

There are a few counts of this clone. Within the sample, other DNA sequences also encode this same CDR3. The genes are TRBV7-9 and TRBJ1-1; D not resolved. The CDR3 spans 11 residues. V was shortened by 5 bases and J by 6 bases, with 7 bases between the two germline ends. The germline gives CDR1 SEHNR, CDR2 FQNEAQ (reference sequence). The DNA of the CDR3 is TGTGCCAGCAGCCCGGACTCTGAAGCTTTCTTT. Translated, it gives CASSPDSEAFF.

This chain connects TRBV19 to TRBJ2-3, with D uncertain. This CDR3 is built from 15 residues. Germline lookup yields CDR1 LNHDA and CDR2 SQIVND (reference sequence). Trimming removed 4 bases from V and 5 bases from J, with 16 bases in between. CDR3 sequence: CASSTLEGLGDTQYF. The CDR3 bases are TGTGCCAGTAGTACCCTTGAAGGCCTCGGAGATACGCAGTATTTT.

The chain links TRBV28 to TRBJ1-1, with D perhaps TRBD1 (6 bases). V was trimmed by 3 bases and J by 9 bases, leaving 11 bases between them. The CDR3 sequence is 12 residues long. CDR1 MDHEN and CDR2 SYDVKM come from the germline V gene. In DNA, the CDR3 is TGTGCCAGCAGTTTTCGGGGGGCTAAAGCTTTCTTT. Its translation is CASSFRGAKAFF.

A remark on this clone: Sequence at one end of the junction differs from germline and may be a read error. The J gene is TRBJ1-1, the V gene TRBV28; tentatively, D is TRBD1 (5 bases). The CDR3 contains 11 residues. Germline lookup yields CDR1 MDHEN and CDR2 SYDVKM. CDR3 sequence (DNA): TGTGCCAGCAGTTTAAGCGGCGGGGCGGTCTTT. Protein product: CASSLSGGAVF.

The chain combines TRBV19 with TRBJ1-2; D is ambiguous. Per germline, CDR1 LNHDA and CDR2 SQIVND (reference sequence). Trimming left V 1 base short and J 7 bases short, with 10 bases between. CDR3 size: 13 residues. The CDR3 DNA reads TGTGCCAGTAGTATAGGACTTTTTTCTGGCTACACCTTC. Its protein product is CASSIGLFSGYTF.

This clone was found once. The chain carries TRBV6-6 and TRBJ2-7; 7 nucleotides agree with TRBD2. The CDR3 has 15 amino acids. Per germline, CDR1 MNHNY and CDR2 SVGAGI (reference sequence). J lost 5 bases, V lost 9 bases, and 16 bases had no gene match. The CDR3 reads CASLARYSGFHEQYF. CDR3 in DNA: TGTGCCAGTTTGGCGAGATATAGCGGGTTCCACGAGCAGTACTTC.

As concerns this clone: This sample also contains other DNA sequences that code for the same CDR3. The J gene is TRBJ1-2, the V gene TRBV28, with unresolved D. The CDR3 spans 12 residues. V lost 2 bases and J lost 5, with 6 bases in between. The germline V gene encodes CDR1 MDHEN and CDR2 SYDVKM. The CDR3 here is CASSLAGYGYTF. CDR3 DNA: TGTGCCAGCAGTTTAGCGGGGTATGGCTACACCTTC.

This clone was detected a few times. The V call is TRBV6-6, the J call TRBJ2-7; 8 positions agree with TRBD2. This CDR3 has 14 residues. Germline CDR1 reads MNHNY; CDR2 reads SVGAGI (reference sequence). V was clipped by 2 bases and J by 7 bases; unmatched bases: 7. CDR3 residues: CASSYGSRGDEQYF. The CDR3 coding sequence is TGTGCCAGCAGTTACGGGTCGCGGGGGGATGAGCAGTACTTC.

The CDR3 reads CAWSGGERGEKLFF. The CDR3 DNA follows: TGTGCCTGGAGTGGAGGGGAGAGGGGTGAAAAACTGTTTTTT. This sequence joins TRBV30 and TRBJ1-4, with a weak D call TRBD1 (5 bases). The CDR3 runs to 14 residues. Germline loops: CDR1 GTSNPN, CDR2 SVGIG (reference sequence). Trimming took 1 base from V and 7 from J, leaving 13 bases between them. Full variable domain (outside the CDR3, taken from reference TRBV30 and TRBJ1-4): SQTIHQWPATLVQPVGSPLSLECTVEGTSNPNLYWYRQAAGRGLQLLFYSVGIGQISSEVPQNLSASRPQDRQFILSSKKLLLSDSGFYLCAWSGGERGEKLFFGSGTQLSVL.

This clone was counted between two and nine times. The chain links TRBV6-6 to TRBJ2-5; 7 nucleotides line up with TRBD1. Trimming cost V 4 bases and J 2 bases; bases outside gene matches: 10. Germline V CDR1 and CDR2: MNHNY, SVGAGI (reference sequence). The CDR3 covers 16 residues. The DNA for the CDR3 is TGTGCCAGCAGTTCCCCGGGACAGAACAAGCAAGAGACCCAGTACTTC. This codes for CASSSPGQNKQETQYF.